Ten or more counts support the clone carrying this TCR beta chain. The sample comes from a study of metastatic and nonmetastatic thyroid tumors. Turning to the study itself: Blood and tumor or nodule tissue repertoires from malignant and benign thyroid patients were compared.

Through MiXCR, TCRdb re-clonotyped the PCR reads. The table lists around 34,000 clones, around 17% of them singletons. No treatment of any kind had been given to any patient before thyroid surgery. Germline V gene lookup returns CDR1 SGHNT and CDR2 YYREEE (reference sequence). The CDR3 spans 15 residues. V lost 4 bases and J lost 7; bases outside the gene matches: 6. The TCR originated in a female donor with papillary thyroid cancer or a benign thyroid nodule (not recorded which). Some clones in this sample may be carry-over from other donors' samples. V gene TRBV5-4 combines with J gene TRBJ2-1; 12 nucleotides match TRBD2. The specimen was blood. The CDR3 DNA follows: TGTGCCAGCAGCCGAGGACTAGCGGGGCGGAATGAGCAGTTCTTC. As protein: CASSRGLAGRNEQFF.